Listed below are T cell receptor beta chains from one sample, sequenced in a study of cytomegalovirus exposure and HLA in healthy donors. Data came from immunoSEQ multiplex PCR; TCRdb stores just in-frame clones and leaves some out. This sample carries about 150,000 clones, about 80% of them seen once, and the ten largest clones take around 13%. Sample: PBMCs. The receptors originated from a man between 25 and 39 years old in good health and CMV-seropositive. Both conserved end residues are part of each CDR3. Fields, in order: J gene, D gene, V gene, clone size, CDR3 DNA, CDR3 protein. D genes are given only for firm matches. Some rows have no size entry. The others give once, few or many, or a class for an expanded clone.

>TRBJ1-1|.|TRBV6-6|.
TGTGCCAGCATCACAGGCAGTAGAACTTTGAACACTGAAGCTTTCTTT
CASITGSRTLNTEAFF
>TRBJ2-7|.|TRBV7-2|few
TGTGCCAGCAGCCCGGATAGTGGCAGGGGAAACGAGCAGTACTTC
CASSPDSGRGNEQYF
>TRBJ2-7|.|TRBV4-1|.
TGCGCCAGCAGCCAAGTTCCGGGGGCCTACGAGCAGTACTTC
CASSQVPGAYEQYF
>TRBJ1-1|.|TRBV28|.
TGTGTCAGCAGTTTTGGGCAGATGAACACTGAAGCTTTCTTT
CVSSFGQMNTEAFF
>TRBJ2-1|TRBD1|TRBV29-1|.
TGCAGCGTGCCTTCACAGGGGTGGGATGAGCAGTTCTTC
CSVPSQGWDEQFF
>TRBJ2-3|TRBD2|TRBV7-3|.
TGTGCCAGCAGCCTCCTCGGGGACTACACAGATACGCAGTATTTT
CASSLLGDYTDTQYF
>TRBJ1-4|.|TRBV29-1|.
TGCAGCGCCACAGGGACGAGACGAGAAAAACTGTTTTTT
CSATGTRREKLFF
>TRBJ2-3|TRBD1|TRBV6-5|.
TGTGCCAGCAGTCCCGGGACAGGGGTAGCCGATACGCAGTATTTT
CASSPGTGVADTQYF
>TRBJ2-7|.|TRBV2|once
TGTGCCAGCATCGGAGTAGTGTCCTACGAGCAGTACTTC
CASIGVVSYEQYF
>TRBJ1-5|.|TRBV28|.
TGTGCCAGCAGTTCCCTTAGAGGGTTAAGGTATCAGCCCCAGCATTTT
CASSSLRGLRYQPQHF